These 21 T cell receptor beta chains came from one sample sequenced in a study of T cell clones after liver transplantation. Sequencing used immunoSEQ multiplex PCR; TCRdb keeps in-frame clones, though not all of them. Among 70,000 to 80,000 clones listed, roughly 90% were seen once. Sequencing used CD4+ T cells from blood, obtained before liver transplant. The receptor source for this set is a human donor who received a liver transplant.

This chain connects TRBV25-1 to TRBJ2-2, with D possibly being TRBD1 or TRBD2 (5 bases each). The germline gives CDR1 MGHDK, CDR2 SYGVNS. The CDR3 is 13 residues long. Deletions cut 1 base from V and 6 bases from J, with 6 bases between. For the CDR3, the DNA is TGTGCCAGCAGTGAATTGGGGGCCGGGGAGCTGTTTTTT. This translates into CASSELGAGELFF. The entire variable domain, with the rest obtained from reference TRBV25-1 and TRBJ2-2, is as follows: EADIYQTPRYLVIGTGKKITLECSQTMGHDKMYWYQQDPGMELHLIHYSYGVNSTEKGDLSSESTVSRIRTEHFPLTLESARPSHTSQYLCASSELGAGELFFGEGSRLTVL.

The count of this clone is one. The chain is built from TRBV19 and TRBJ1-1, with 7 bases aligning to TRBD1. CDR1 LNHDA and CDR2 SQIVND come from the germline V gene (reference sequence). The V gene end was trimmed by 3 bases and the J gene end by 1 base; junction bases not matched to a gene: 5. CDR3 length equals 15 residues. The DNA for the CDR3 is TGTGCCAGTAGTATCCAGACAGGGAAGAACACTGAAGCTTTCTTT. Protein: CASSIQTGKNTEAFF. Complete variable domain (other parts from reference TRBV19 and TRBJ1-1): DGGITQSPKYLFRKEGQNVTLSCEQNLNHDAMYWYRQDPGQGLRLIYYSQIVNDFQKGDIAEGYSVSREKKESFPLTVTSAQKNPTAFYLCASSIQTGKNTEAFFGQGTRLTVV.

This chain uses TRBV5-1 with TRBJ1-1, with 7 bases identical to TRBD1. CDR1 is SGHRS, CDR2 YFSETQ, per germline. The CDR3 consists of 18 residues. Trimming at V came to 0 bases and at J to 1 base, leaving 12 bases not matched to a gene. The CDR3 region is CASSLGIRRGRRNTEAFF. The CDR3 DNA reads TGCGCCAGCAGCTTGGGGATTCGGAGGGGGCGGCGGAACACTGAAGCTTTCTTT. The whole variable domain, filled in from reference TRBV5-1 and TRBJ1-1, reads KAGVTQTPRYLIKTRGQQVTLSCSPISGHRSVSWYQQTPGQGLQFLFEYFSETQRNKGNFPGRFSGRQFSNSRSEMNVSTLELGDSALYLCASSLGIRRGRRNTEAFFGQGTRLTVV.

The V call is TRBV18, the J call TRBJ2-7; D ambiguous. CDR1 and CDR2 from the germline V gene are KGHSH and LQKENI. Trimming removed 3 bases at V and 4 bases at J, with 7 bases between. CDR3 length: 12 amino acids. The CDR3 region has the DNA TGTGCCAGCTCACCGGAAGGTTACGAGCAGTACTTC. This codes for CASSPEGYEQYF.

This chain uses TRBV7-9 with TRBJ1-1; D is perhaps TRBD1 (6 bases). CDR3 length: 14 amino acids. Trimming shortened V by 5 bases and J by 4 bases, and 14 bases separated the two germline ends. Germline CDR1 and CDR2: SEHNR and FQNEAQ (reference sequence). The CDR3 reads CASSAQGVGTEAFF. The DNA of the CDR3 is TGTGCCAGCAGCGCACAGGGTGTGGGCACTGAAGCTTTCTTT.

V gene TRBV2 combines with J gene TRBJ2-7, with D possibly TRBD1 on 5 matching bases. CDR1 is SNHLY, CDR2 FYNNEI, per germline. With 8 bases removed from V and 4 bases from J, the gap between germline ends came to 12 bases. This CDR3 is built from 12 residues. The CDR3 DNA is TGTGCCAGCTACAGGACCTTTTACGAGCAGTACTTC. Amino acid sequence: CASYRTFYEQYF.

CDR3 protein: CASSGGQGGEQYF. For the CDR3, the DNA is TGTGCCAGCAGTGGGGGCCAGGGAGGCGAGCAGTACTTC. The rearrangement joins TRBV2 to TRBJ2-7, with D perhaps TRBD2 (6 bases). V lost 4 bases to trimming and J lost 6 bases, with 13 bases between them. The germline CDR1 and CDR2 sequences are SNHLY and FYNNEI. The CDR3 sequence is 13 residues long.

The rearrangement uses TRBV19 and TRBJ2-1; possible D gene TRBD1, 6 bases. This CDR3 spans 13 amino acids. Trimming pared 5 bases from V and 6 bases from J, leaving 11 bases between. Germline V gene data show CDR1 as LNHDA and CDR2 as SQIVND (reference sequence). This chain's CDR3 is CASSLGQPNEQFF. CDR3 DNA sequence: TGTGCCAGTAGTCTCGGACAGCCCAATGAGCAGTTCTTC. The whole variable domain, filled in from reference TRBV19 and TRBJ2-1, reads DGGITQSPKYLFRKEGQNVTLSCEQNLNHDAMYWYRQDPGQGLRLIYYSQIVNDFQKGDIAEGYSVSREKKESFPLTVTSAQKNPTAFYLCASSLGQPNEQFFGPGTRLTVL.

The genes are TRBV11-3 and TRBJ2-7; 7 bases match TRBD1. There are 13 residues in the CDR3. In germline, CDR1 is SGHNT, CDR2 YENEEA. Trimming took 5 bases from V and 4 from J; bases not matched to a gene: 5. The CDR3 loop reads CASSLRDSYEQYF. Here the CDR3 DNA reads TGTGCCAGCAGCCTCCGGGACAGTTACGAGCAGTACTTC.

The chain recombines TRBV7-6 with TRBJ2-3; no definite D call. Trimming removed 1 base from V and 2 bases from J, with 7 bases in between. This CDR3 is built from 14 residues. Germline CDR1 is SGHVS and CDR2 is FNYEAQ. The CDR3: CASSLGVATDTQYF. CDR3 coding DNA: TGTGCCAGCAGCTTAGGGGTAGCCACAGATACGCAGTATTTT.

The chain joins TRBV27 to TRBJ2-7, with D maybe TRBD1 (6 bases). In germline, CDR1 is MNHEY, CDR2 SMNVEV (reference sequence). The CDR3 runs 13 residues. The V gene lost 5 bases and the J gene lost 6 bases, with 14 bases spanning the gap. CDR3 in DNA: TGTGCCAGCAGTCCGCAACAGGGAATCGAGCAGTACTTC. Amino acid sequence: CASSPQQGIEQYF.

The chain carries TRBV5-6 and TRBJ1-3, with D hard to call. Germline V gene lookup returns CDR1 SGHDT and CDR2 YYEEEE. The CDR3 loop spans 14 amino acids. V was pared by 4 bases and J by 1 base, with 9 bases between. The DNA of the CDR3 is TGTGCCAGCAGCCAGACTGATTCTGGAAACACCATATATTTT. Amino acid sequence: CASSQTDSGNTIYF.

DNA of the CDR3: TGTGCCTGGAGTAGGACTAGCGGGAGTGAGCAGTTCTTC. This encodes CAWSRTSGSEQFF. The chain is built from TRBV30 and TRBJ2-1; 13 bases map to TRBD2. This CDR3 contains 13 residues. Germline V gene data show CDR1 as GTSNPN and CDR2 as SVGIG (reference sequence). V was clipped by 2 bases and J by 9 bases; unmatched bases: 1.

The chain uses TRBV5-4 and TRBJ1-2; 9 bases line up with TRBD1. There are 16 residues in the CDR3. V gave up 0 bases and J gave up 4 bases; unmatched junction bases: 7. Germline values: CDR1 SGHNT, CDR2 YYREEE (reference sequence). CDR3 nucleotide sequence: TGTGCCAGCAGCTTGGTGGCGGGACAGGGAGGCTATGGCTACACCTTC. Protein: CASSLVAGQGGYGYTF.

V is TRBV4-2 and J is TRBJ1-2, with a tentative D call TRBD1 (5 bases). The CDR3 extends over 20 amino acids. Trimming left V 1 base short and J 8 bases short, with 32 bases between. Per germline, CDR1 LGHNA and CDR2 YNFKEQ. The CDR3 region has the DNA TGTGCCAGCAGCCAAGGGAGGAAAGAGGGGCGCGACCTAACTCTGGGGGGCTACACCTTC. It encodes CASSQGRKEGRDLTLGGYTF.

The chain is built from TRBV7-9 and TRBJ2-3; a possible D gene is TRBD2 (5 bases). Germline V gene lookup returns CDR1 SEHNR and CDR2 FQNEAQ (reference sequence). This CDR3 is 14 amino acids long. The ends were cut back, 0 bases at V and 2 bases at J, with 6 bases in the middle. The CDR3 spells CASSLAGVTDTQYF. The CDR3 nucleotides read TGTGCCAGCAGCTTAGCCGGGGTCACAGATACGCAGTATTTT.

This chain connects TRBV6-5 to TRBJ1-2; TRBD1 is a possible D gene (6 bases). This CDR3 is 11 amino acids long. V dropped 7 bases and J dropped 10 bases, with 13 bases sitting between them. Germline CDR1 is MNHEY and CDR2 is SVGAGI. The CDR3: CASKGQIDYTF. The CDR3 DNA is TGTGCCAGCAAAGGACAGATCGACTACACCTTC.

The chain has TRBV5-5 and TRBJ2-7; D is undetermined. The CDR3 is 12 amino acids. Between the trimmed V and J ends, which lost 4 bases and 4 bases, there was a span of 9 bases. Germline-derived CDR1 and CDR2 are SGHKS and YYEKEE (reference sequence). CDR3 loop: CASSHSDYEQYF. Here the CDR3 DNA reads TGTGCCAGCAGCCATAGTGATTACGAGCAGTACTTC.

The chain has TRBV5-1 and TRBJ2-5; 8 nucleotides match TRBD2. CDR3 size: 15 residues. Germline CDR1 reads SGHRS; CDR2 reads YFSETQ. Unmatched junction bases numbered 2, after V lost 0 bases and J lost 1 base. The CDR3 coding sequence is TGCGCCAGCAGCTTGGCCGGGGGGGTCCAAGAGACCCAGTACTTC. Amino acid sequence: CASSLAGGVQETQYF.

CDR3 residues: CASSPGGGRTDTQYF. CDR3 bases: TGTGCCAGCAGCCCGGGCGGGGGCCGCACAGATACGCAGTATTTT. The gene calls are TRBV5-4 and TRBJ2-3, with TRBD2 as a possible D gene (7 bases). CDR3 length equals 15 residues. Germline values: CDR1 SGHNT, CDR2 YYREEE (reference sequence). Trimming removed 4 bases from V and 1 base from J, with 13 bases in between.

This chain uses TRBV27 with TRBJ2-7; perhaps TRBD2 as D (5 bases). V gave up 6 bases and J gave up 0 bases, with 15 bases separating them. Germline V lookup: CDR1 MNHEY, CDR2 SMNVEV (reference sequence). This CDR3 has 15 amino acids. The CDR3 DNA sequence: TGTGCCAGCAGGAGCCTTAGCGAAAGCTCCTACGAGCAGTACTTC. Amino acids: CASRSLSESSYEQYF.